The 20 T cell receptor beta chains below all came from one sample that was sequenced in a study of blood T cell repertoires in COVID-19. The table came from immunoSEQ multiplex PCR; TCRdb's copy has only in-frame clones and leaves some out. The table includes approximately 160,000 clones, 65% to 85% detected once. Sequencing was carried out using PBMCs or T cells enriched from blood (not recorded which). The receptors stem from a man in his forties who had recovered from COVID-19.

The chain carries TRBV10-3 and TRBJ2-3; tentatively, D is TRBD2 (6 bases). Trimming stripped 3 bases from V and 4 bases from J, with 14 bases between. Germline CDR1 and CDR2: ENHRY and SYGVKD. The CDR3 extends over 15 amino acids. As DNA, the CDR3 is TGTGCCATCAGTGATACGGGGGTTGTCCCAGATACGCAGTATTTT. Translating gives CAISDTGVVPDTQYF.

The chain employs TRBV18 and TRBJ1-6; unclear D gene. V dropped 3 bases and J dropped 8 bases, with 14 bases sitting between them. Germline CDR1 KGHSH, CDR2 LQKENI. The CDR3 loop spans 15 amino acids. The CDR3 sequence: CASSPNDQLDSPLHF. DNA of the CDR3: TGTGCCAGCTCACCTAACGACCAGCTAGATTCACCCCTCCACTTT.

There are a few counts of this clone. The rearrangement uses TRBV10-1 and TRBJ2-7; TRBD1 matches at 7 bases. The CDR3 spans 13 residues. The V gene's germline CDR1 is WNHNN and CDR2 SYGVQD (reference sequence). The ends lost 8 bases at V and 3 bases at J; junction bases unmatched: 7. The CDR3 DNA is TGCGCCAGCCCAAGACAGGGCAACTACGAGCAGTACGTC. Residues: CASPRQGNYEQYV.

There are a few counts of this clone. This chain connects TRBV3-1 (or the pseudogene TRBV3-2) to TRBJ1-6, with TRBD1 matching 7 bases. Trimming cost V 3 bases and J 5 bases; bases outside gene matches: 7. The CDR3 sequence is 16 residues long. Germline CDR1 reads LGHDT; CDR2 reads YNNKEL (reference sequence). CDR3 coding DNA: TGTGCCAGCAGCCAGGGAGACAGGGCCGATAATTCACCCCTCCACTTT. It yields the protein CASSQGDRADNSPLHF.

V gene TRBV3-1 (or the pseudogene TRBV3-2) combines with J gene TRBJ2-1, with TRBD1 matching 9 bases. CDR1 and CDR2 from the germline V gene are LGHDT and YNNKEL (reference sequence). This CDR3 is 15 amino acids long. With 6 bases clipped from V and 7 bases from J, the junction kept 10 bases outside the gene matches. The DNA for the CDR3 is TGTGCCAGCAGGTCCGGGACAGGGCTGCGGAATGAGCAGTTCTTC. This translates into CASRSGTGLRNEQFF.

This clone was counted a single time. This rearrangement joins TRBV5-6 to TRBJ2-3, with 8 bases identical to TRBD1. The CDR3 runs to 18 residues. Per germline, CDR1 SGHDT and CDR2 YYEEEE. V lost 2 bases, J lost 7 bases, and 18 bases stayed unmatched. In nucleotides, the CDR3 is TGTGCCAGCAGCTTCGCCTCAGGGGGCTTCACCTACGCCAATACGCAGTATTTT. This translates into CASSFASGGFTYANTQYF.

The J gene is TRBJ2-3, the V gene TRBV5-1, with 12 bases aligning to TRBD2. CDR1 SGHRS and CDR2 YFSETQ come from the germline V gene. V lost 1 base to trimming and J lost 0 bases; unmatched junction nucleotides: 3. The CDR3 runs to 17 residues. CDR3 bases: TGCGCCAGCAGCTTGTCACTAGCGGGGGGCAGCACAGATACGCAGTATTTT. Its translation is CASSLSLAGGSTDTQYF.

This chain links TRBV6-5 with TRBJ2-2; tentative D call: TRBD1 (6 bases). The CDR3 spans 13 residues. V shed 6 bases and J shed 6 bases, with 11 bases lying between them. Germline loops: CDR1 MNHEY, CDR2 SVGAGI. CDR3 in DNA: TGTGCCAGCAGCTTCCAGGGGTCCGGGGAGCTGTTTTTT. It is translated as CASSFQGSGELFF.

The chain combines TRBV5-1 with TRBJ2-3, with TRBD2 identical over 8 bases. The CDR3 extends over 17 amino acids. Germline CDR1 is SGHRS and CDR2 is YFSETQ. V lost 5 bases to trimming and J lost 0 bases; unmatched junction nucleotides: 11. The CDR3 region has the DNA TGCGCCAGCAGGGCCAGGGCGGGGGGTGCTAGCACAGATACGCAGTATTTT. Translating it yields CASRARAGGASTDTQYF.

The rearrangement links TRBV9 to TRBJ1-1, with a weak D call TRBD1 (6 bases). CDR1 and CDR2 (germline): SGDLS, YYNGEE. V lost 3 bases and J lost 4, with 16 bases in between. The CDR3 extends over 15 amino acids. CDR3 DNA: TGTGCCAGCAGCGCTACAGGGTCGGTCGGCACTGAAGCTTTCTTT. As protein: CASSATGSVGTEAFF.

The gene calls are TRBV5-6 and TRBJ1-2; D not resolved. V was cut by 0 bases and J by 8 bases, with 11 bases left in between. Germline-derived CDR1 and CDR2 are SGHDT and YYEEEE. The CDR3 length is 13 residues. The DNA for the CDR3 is TGTGCCAGCAGCTTGGGAGTAGGAGGAGGCTACACCTTC. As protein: CASSLGVGGGYTF.

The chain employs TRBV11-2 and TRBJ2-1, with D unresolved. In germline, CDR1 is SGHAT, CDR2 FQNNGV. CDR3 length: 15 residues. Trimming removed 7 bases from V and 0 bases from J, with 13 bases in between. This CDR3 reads CASNSLSGSYNEQFF. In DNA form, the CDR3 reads TGTGCCAGCAACAGTTTGTCAGGCTCCTACAATGAGCAGTTCTTC.

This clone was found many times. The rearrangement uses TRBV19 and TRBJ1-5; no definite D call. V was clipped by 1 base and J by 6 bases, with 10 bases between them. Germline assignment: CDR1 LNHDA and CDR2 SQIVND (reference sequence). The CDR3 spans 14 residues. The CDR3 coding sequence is TGTGCCAGTAGTATAGTTGGCCGGGGTCAGCCCCAGCATTTT. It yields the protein CASSIVGRGQPQHF. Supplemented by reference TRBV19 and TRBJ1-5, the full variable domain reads DGGITQSPKYLFRKEGQNVTLSCEQNLNHDAMYWYRQDPGQGLRLIYYSQIVNDFQKGDIAEGYSVSREKKESFPLTVTSAQKNPTAFYLCASSIVGRGQPQHFGDGTRLSIL.

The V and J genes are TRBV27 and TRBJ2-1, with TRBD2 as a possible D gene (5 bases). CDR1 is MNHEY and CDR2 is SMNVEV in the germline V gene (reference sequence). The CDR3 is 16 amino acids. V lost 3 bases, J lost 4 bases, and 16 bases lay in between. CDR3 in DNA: TGTGCCAGCAGTTTTTCCTCCGGCGGCGGGTACAATGAGCAGTTCTTC. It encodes CASSFSSGGGYNEQFF.

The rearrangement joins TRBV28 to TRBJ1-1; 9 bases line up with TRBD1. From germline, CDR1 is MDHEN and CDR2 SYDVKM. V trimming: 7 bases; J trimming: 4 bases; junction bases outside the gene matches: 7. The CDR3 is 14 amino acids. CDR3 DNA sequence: TGTGCCAGCACCGGGACAGGGCTGTTCACTGAAGCTTTCTTT. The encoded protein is CASTGTGLFTEAFF.

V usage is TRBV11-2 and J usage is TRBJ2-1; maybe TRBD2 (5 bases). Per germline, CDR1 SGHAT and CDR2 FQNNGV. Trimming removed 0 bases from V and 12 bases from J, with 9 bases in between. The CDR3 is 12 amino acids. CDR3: CASSLDWTRQFF. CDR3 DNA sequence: TGTGCCAGCAGCTTAGATTGGACTCGGCAGTTCTTC.

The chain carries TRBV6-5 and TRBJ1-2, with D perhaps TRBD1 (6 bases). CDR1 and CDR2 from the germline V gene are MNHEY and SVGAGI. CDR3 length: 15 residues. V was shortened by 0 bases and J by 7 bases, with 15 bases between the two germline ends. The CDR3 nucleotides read TGTGCCAGCAGTTACTCAGGGGGGGCACGGGGTGGCTACACCTTC. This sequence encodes CASSYSGGARGGYTF.

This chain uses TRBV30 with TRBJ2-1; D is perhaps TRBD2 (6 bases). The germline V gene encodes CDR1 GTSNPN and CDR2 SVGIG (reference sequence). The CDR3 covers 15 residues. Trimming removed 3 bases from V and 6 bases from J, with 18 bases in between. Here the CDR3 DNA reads TGTGCCTGGAGGCCCCAGGGACTTCCGGGCAATGAGCAGTTCTTC. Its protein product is CAWRPQGLPGNEQFF.

DNA of the CDR3: TGTGCCGCTTTACGGGACTTGGGTGAGCAGTTCTTC. It specifies CAALRDLGEQFF. This chain uses TRBV6-5 with TRBJ2-1, with D tentatively TRBD2 (6 bases). Germline V gene lookup returns CDR1 MNHEY and CDR2 SVGAGI. CDR3 size: 12 residues. V lost 11 bases and J lost 9, with 17 bases in between.

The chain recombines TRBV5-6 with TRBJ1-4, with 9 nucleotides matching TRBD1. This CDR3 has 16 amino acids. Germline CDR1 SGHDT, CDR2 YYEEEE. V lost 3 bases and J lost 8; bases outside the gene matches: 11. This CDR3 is CASSWDREGAREKLFF. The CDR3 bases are TGTGCCAGCAGCTGGGACAGGGAAGGAGCGCGGGAAAAACTGTTTTTT.